This TCR beta chain was retrieved from a study of blood T cell repertoires in COVID-19. Recruitment covered some 25 US areas and drew participants whose ages spanned about 18 to 90 years. Germline V lookup: CDR1 MNHEY, CDR2 SVGAGI. Germline trimming cut 0 bases from V and 6 bases from J; bases unmatched to any gene: 4. CDR3 length: 16 amino acids. TCRdb's copy holds only in-frame clones and misses some; the assay was immunoSEQ multiplex PCR. The data contain 200,000 to 300,000 clones, around 89% of them singletons. The specimen was PBMCs or T cells enriched from blood (not recorded which). V gene TRBV6-5 combines with J gene TRBJ2-7, with 14 bases lining up with TRBD2. This receptor was taken from a woman in her 30s who had recovered from COVID-19. The CDR3 sequence is CASSYSTSGRVGEQYF. The CDR3 bases are TGTGCCAGCAGTTACTCGACTAGCGGGAGGGTCGGCGAGCAGTACTTC.